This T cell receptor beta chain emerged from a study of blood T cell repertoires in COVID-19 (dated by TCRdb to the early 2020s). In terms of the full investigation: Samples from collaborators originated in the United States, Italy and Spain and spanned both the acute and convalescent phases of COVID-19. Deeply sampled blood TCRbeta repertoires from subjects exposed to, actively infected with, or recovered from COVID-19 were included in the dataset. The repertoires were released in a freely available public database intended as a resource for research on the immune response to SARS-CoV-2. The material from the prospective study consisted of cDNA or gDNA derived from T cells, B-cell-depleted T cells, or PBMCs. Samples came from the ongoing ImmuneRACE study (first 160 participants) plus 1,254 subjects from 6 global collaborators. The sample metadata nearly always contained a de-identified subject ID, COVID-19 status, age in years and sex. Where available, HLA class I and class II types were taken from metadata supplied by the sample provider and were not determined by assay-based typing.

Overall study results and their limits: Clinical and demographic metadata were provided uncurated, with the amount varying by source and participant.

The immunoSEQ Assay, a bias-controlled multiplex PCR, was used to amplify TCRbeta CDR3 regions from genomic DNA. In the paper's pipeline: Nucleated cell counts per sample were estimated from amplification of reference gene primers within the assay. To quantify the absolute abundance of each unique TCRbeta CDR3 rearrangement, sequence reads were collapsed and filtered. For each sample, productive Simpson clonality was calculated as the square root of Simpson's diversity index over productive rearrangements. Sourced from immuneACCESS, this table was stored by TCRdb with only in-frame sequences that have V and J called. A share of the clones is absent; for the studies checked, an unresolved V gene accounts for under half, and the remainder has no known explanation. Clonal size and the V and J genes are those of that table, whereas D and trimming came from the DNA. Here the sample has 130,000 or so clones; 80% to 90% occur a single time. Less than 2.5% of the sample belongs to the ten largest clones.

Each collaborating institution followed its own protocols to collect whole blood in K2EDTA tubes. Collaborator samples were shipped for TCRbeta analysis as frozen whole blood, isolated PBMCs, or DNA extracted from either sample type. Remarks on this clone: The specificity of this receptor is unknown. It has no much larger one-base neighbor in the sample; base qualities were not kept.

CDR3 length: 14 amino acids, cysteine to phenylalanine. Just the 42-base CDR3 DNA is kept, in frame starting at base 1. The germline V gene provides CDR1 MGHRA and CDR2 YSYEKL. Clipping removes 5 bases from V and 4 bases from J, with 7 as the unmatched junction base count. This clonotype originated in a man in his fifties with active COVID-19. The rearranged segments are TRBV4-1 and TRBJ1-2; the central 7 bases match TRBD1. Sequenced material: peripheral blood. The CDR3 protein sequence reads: CASSSAGTAYGYTF. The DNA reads TGCGCCAGCAGCTCAGCCGGGACAGCCTATGGCTACACCTTC.